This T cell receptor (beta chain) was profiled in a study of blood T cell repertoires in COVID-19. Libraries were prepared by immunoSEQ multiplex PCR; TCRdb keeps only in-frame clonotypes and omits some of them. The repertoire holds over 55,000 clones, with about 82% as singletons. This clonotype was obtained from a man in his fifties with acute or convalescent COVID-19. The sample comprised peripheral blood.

CDR3 sequence reads: CSVGAGQLNTEAFF. CDR3 DNA sequence: TGCAGCGTTGGGGCGGGACAGCTTAACACTGAAGCTTTCTTT. This chain links TRBV29-1 with TRBJ1-1, with 7 positions matching TRBD1. The CDR3 covers 14 residues. Germline loops: CDR1 SQVTM, CDR2 ANQGSEA. The V gene end was trimmed by 4 bases and the J gene end by 2 bases; junction bases not matched to a gene: 7.